The rows below give T cell receptor beta chains drawn from one sample of a study of radiotherapy plus CTLA-4 blockade in lung cancer. Generated by immunoSEQ multiplex PCR, the TCRdb table keeps only in-frame clones and is missing some. The sample contains tens of thousands of clones, around 63% of which appear only once. The specimen comprised peripheral blood, sampled from a patient treated with radiotherapy plus ipilimumab. Receptor source: a human donor with non-small cell lung cancer who had a partial response to radiotherapy plus ipilimumab. The CDR3 runs from the conserved cysteine through the conserved F or W. D genes are given only for firm matches. Clone size is given for some rows only: seen once, a few or many times, or a class if the clone is expanded.

J: TRBJ1-1; size: medium-sized; V: TRBV7-9; D: -; CDR3: CASSWRTGAEAFF; DNA: TGTGCCAGCAGCTGGCGGACTGGGGCTGAAGCTTTCTTT
J: TRBJ2-1; size: -; V: TRBV27; D: -; CDR3: CASSSSSSYNEQFF; DNA: TGTGCCAGCAGTTCTAGCAGCTCCTACAATGAGCAGTTCTTC
J: TRBJ2-2; size: few; V: TRBV7-2; D: TRBD1; CDR3: CASSLYGTGNTGELFF; DNA: TGTGCCAGCAGCTTATATGGGACAGGGAACACCGGGGAGCTGTTTTTT
J: TRBJ2-5; size: few; V: TRBV6-1; D: -; CDR3: CASSGYQETQYF; DNA: TGTGCCAGCAGCGGGTACCAAGAGACCCAGTACTTC
J: TRBJ1-1; size: once; V: TRBV5-1; D: -; CDR3: CASTTTVGSTEAFF; DNA: TGCGCCAGCACAACCACGGTGGGTAGCACTGAGGCTTTCTTT
J: TRBJ1-2; size: -; V: TRBV19; D: TRBD1; CDR3: CASSPGTGGYTF; DNA: TGTGCCAGTAGTCCAGGGACAGGGGGCTACACCTTC
J: TRBJ2-1; size: once; V: TRBV6-6; D: -; CDR3: CASSYKGPNEQFF; DNA: TGTGCCAGCAGTTACAAGGGGCCTAATGAGCAGTTCTTC
J: TRBJ1-2; size: medium-sized; V: TRBV6-6; D: -; CDR3: CACNAGTYGVGYTF; DNA: TGTGCCTGCAATGCCGGGACTTATGGAGTTGGCTACACCTTC
J: TRBJ2-5; size: -; V: TRBV9; D: -; CDR3: CASSARTAPRGTQYF; DNA: TGTGCCAGCAGCGCTAGGACTGCTCCCAGGGGGACCCAGTACTTC
J: TRBJ2-6; size: -; V: TRBV5-1; D: -; CDR3: CASSLAGSGANVLTF; DNA: TGCGCCAGCAGCTTGGCCGGCTCTGGGGCCAACGTCCTGACTTTC
J: TRBJ1-2; size: -; V: TRBV2; D: -; CDR3: CASNDRLWGYTF; DNA: TGTGCCAGCAACGACAGGCTCTGGGGCTACACCTTC
J: TRBJ1-1; size: once; V: TRBV6-5; D: TRBD1; CDR3: CASSRQGGTEAFF; DNA: TGTGCCAGCAGTCGACAGGGCGGGACTGAAGCTTTCTTT
J: TRBJ1-5; size: few; V: TRBV18; D: -; CDR3: CASSPRREEPQHF; DNA: TGTGCCAGCTCACCACGACGTGAGGAGCCCCAGCATTTT
J: TRBJ1-5; size: -; V: TRBV21-1; D: -; CDR3: CASSKKARGASNQPQHF; DNA: TGTGCCAGCAGCAAAAAGGCGCGGGGGGCTAGCAATCAGCCCCAGCATTTT
J: TRBJ2-7; size: -; V: TRBV2; D: TRBD1; CDR3: CASLGQGYEQYF; DNA: TGTGCCAGCCTAGGACAGGGCTACGAGCAGTACTTC
J: TRBJ1-6; size: few; V: TRBV10-3; D: TRBD1; CDR3: CAISESGRTGQSYNSPLHF; DNA: TGTGCCATCAGTGAGTCGGGTCGGACAGGACAATCCTATAATTCACCCCTCCACTTT
J: TRBJ2-7; size: -; V: TRBV7-3; D: -; CDR3: CASSLGGSGYEQYF; DNA: TGTGCCAGCAGCTTAGGTGGGTCGGGCTACGAGCAGTACTTC
J: TRBJ2-1; size: few; V: TRBV7-9; D: -; CDR3: CASSLNGVEQFF; DNA: TGTGCCAGCAGCTTAAACGGGGTTGAGCAGTTCTTC
J: TRBJ2-5; size: -; V: TRBV7-6; D: TRBD2; CDR3: CASILAGEGQETQYF; DNA: TGTGCCAGCATCCTAGCGGGGGAGGGGCAAGAGACCCAGTACTTC
J: TRBJ2-7; size: -; V: TRBV10-1; D: TRBD2; CDR3: CASSAGTSGSTRGQYF; DNA: TGCGCCAGCAGTGCCGGGACTAGCGGGAGTACTAGGGGGCAGTACTTC
J: TRBJ2-1; size: -; V: TRBV4-2; D: TRBD2; CDR3: CASTQEISGGTYNEQFF; DNA: TGTGCCAGCACCCAGGAGATTAGCGGGGGGACGTACAATGAGCAGTTCTTC
J: TRBJ2-7; size: few; V: TRBV13; D: TRBD1; CDR3: CASSSLGTGREQYF; DNA: TGTGCCAGCAGCTCCCTCGGGACAGGTCGCGAGCAGTACTTC
J: TRBJ1-5; size: -; V: TRBV6-5; D: -; CDR3: CASRGQGNQPQHF; DNA: TGTGCCAGCAGGGGGCAGGGGAATCAGCCCCAGCATTTT
J: TRBJ2-5; size: few; V: TRBV29-1; D: TRBD2; CDR3: CSVGHSGSAETQYF; DNA: TGCAGCGTTGGGCACAGCGGGAGTGCCGAGACCCAGTACTTC
J: TRBJ2-7; size: few; V: TRBV4-2; D: -; CDR3: CASSQDPSSYEQYF; DNA: TGTGCCAGCAGCCAAGATCCCAGCTCCTACGAGCAGTACTTC
J: TRBJ2-3; size: -; V: TRBV4-2; D: -; CDR3: CASSRERDTQYF; DNA: TGTGCCAGCAGCCGAGAGCGGGATACGCAGTATTTT
J: TRBJ2-7; size: -; V: TRBV6-5; D: TRBD2; CDR3: CASHASGSYEQYF; DNA: TGTGCCAGCCATGCTAGCGGTTCCTACGAGCAGTACTTC
J: TRBJ1-5; size: few; V: TRBV7-9; D: TRBD1; CDR3: CASSSGQGNNQPQHF; DNA: TGTGCCAGCAGCTCGGGACAGGGGAATAATCAGCCCCAGCATTTT
J: TRBJ2-2; size: -; V: TRBV7-3; D: -; CDR3: CASSFDTVTGELFF; DNA: TGTGCCAGCAGCTTCGATACGGTGACCGGGGAGCTGTTTTTT
J: TRBJ2-7; size: medium-sized; V: TRBV5-4; D: -; CDR3: CASSLKTVYEQYF; DNA: TGTGCCAGCAGCTTAAAGACTGTCTACGAGCAGTACTTC